This T cell receptor beta chain originates from a study of blood T cell repertoires in COVID-19. Profiling relied on immunoSEQ multiplex PCR, and the TCRdb table lists in-frame clones only, not all of them. The sample lists fewer than 120,000 clones, 70% to 90% seen once, with 4% to 5% in the top ten. The CDR3 has 14 residues. Trimming took off 1 base at V and 8 bases at J, with 14 bases between the two ends. CDR1 is SGHAT and CDR2 is FQNNGV in the germline V gene. The specimen was peripheral blood. This receptor was identified in a human donor in a cohort sampled during active COVID-19. The chain links TRBV11-2 to TRBJ1-2; D gene ambiguous. The CDR3 nucleotides read TGTGCCAGCAGCTTAGCAGAAAGAGTGGGCGGCTACACCTTC. It codes for CASSLAERVGGYTF.